These T cell receptor beta chains were read from a single sample in a study of cytomegalovirus exposure and HLA in healthy donors. Using immunoSEQ multiplex PCR, the repertoire was profiled, and TCRdb retains in-frame clones only, with some absent. This sample carries over 120,000 clones, approximately 80% of them seen once, and the ten largest clones take 2% to 3%. The source material was PBMCs. These receptors all come from a man aged 45-65 years in good health and CMV-seronegative. Both conserved end residues are part of each CDR3. D genes are given only for firm matches. Expanded clones are given a class, and other clones once, few, many or no size at all.

j_call v_call d_call clone_size cdr3_aa cdr3_nt
TRBJ2-3 TRBV25-1 . . CASSALQGFSGDTQYF TGTGCCAGCAGTGCTCTACAGGGATTCTCGGGAGATACGCAGTATTTT
TRBJ1-1 TRBV30 . . CAWGRGTEAFF TGTGCCTGGGGGAGGGGGACTGAAGCTTTCTTT
TRBJ2-2 TRBV14 . . CASSSPGSIPGELFF TGTGCCAGCAGTTCTCCAGGGTCGATCCCCGGGGAGCTGTTTTTT
TRBJ1-2 TRBV5-1 TRBD1 . CASSFTPGQGNYGYTF TGCGCCAGCAGCTTCACGCCGGGACAGGGGAACTATGGCTACACCTTC
TRBJ1-2 TRBV9 TRBD1 . CASSLLTGGAGGYTF TGTGCCAGCAGCTTACTGACAGGGGGCGCGGGTGGCTACACCTTC
TRBJ2-1 TRBV25-1 TRBD2 . CASSGGLAGGNEQFF TGTGCCAGCAGTGGGGGACTAGCGGGAGGCAATGAGCAGTTCTTC
TRBJ2-2 TRBV5-4 TRBD1 . CASSLWGQGANTGELFF TGTGCCAGCAGCTTATGGGGACAGGGGGCAAACACCGGGGAGCTGTTTTTT
TRBJ2-7 TRBV29-1 TRBD1 . CSVGEGQGPYEQYF TGCAGCGTGGGGGAAGGACAGGGACCGTACGAGCAGTACTTC
TRBJ2-7 TRBV19 TRBD1 . CASSPRTGTGEQYF TGTGCCAGCTCACCTAGGACAGGGACGGGGGAGCAGTACTTC
TRBJ2-5 TRBV6-1 . . CAIRHLQETQYF TGTGCCATCCGACACCTTCAAGAGACCCAGTACTTC
TRBJ2-5 TRBV5-4 . . CASSLDRRQETQYF TGTGCCAGCAGCTTGGACAGGCGGCAAGAGACCCAGTACTTC
TRBJ1-5 TRBV19 TRBD1 . CASSGRQGGWQPQHF TGTGCCAGTAGTGGACGACAGGGGGGATGGCAGCCCCAGCATTTT
TRBJ1-1 TRBV5-8 TRBD1 few CASSRQDRANTEAFF TGTGCCAGCAGCCGACAAGACAGGGCTAACACTGAAGCTTTCTTT
TRBJ1-1 TRBV19 . few CASSPPRLEMNTEAFF TGTGCCAGTAGCCCTCCCCGTCTTGAGATGAACACTGAAGCTTTCTTT
TRBJ1-1 TRBV28 . few CASSLLGTGSTEAFF TGTGCCAGCAGTTTATTAGGAACAGGGTCCACTGAAGCTTTCTTT
TRBJ1-1 TRBV20-1 . . CSARDGFEAFF TGCAGTGCTAGAGACGGGTTTGAAGCTTTCTTT
TRBJ1-2 TRBV30 TRBD1 few CAWSVIQGAYYGYTF TGTGCCTGGAGTGTAATACAGGGGGCGTACTATGGCTACACCTTC
TRBJ2-5 TRBV6-5 TRBD1 once CASSYSDREETQYF TGTGCCAGCAGTTACTCGGACAGGGAAGAGACCCAGTACTTC
TRBJ2-3 TRBV11-2 TRBD2 . CASRTSGRGDTQYF TGTGCCAGCAGAACTAGCGGGAGGGGGGATACGCAGTATTTT
TRBJ2-7 TRBV15 TRBD1 . CATSRDRGFYEQYF TGTGCCACCAGCAGAGACAGGGGGTTCTACGAGCAGTACTTC
TRBJ2-3 TRBV7-9 TRBD2 . CASNRGGSGGLLDTQYF TGTGCCAGCAACCGGGGAGGGAGCGGGGGGCTATTGGATACGCAGTATTTT
TRBJ1-2 TRBV9 TRBD1 . CASSGTGGHGYTF TGTGCCAGCAGCGGCACAGGGGGCCATGGCTACACCTTC
TRBJ2-1 TRBV6-1 . . CASGGKSYNEQFF TGTGCCAGCGGCGGGAAATCCTACAATGAGCAGTTCTTC
TRBJ1-4 TRBV5-1 TRBD1 . CASSLSRQGSEKLFF TGCGCCAGCAGCTTGAGTCGACAGGGATCGGAAAAACTGTTTTTT
TRBJ1-5 TRBV27 . . CASMKGGTRSNQPQHF TGTGCCAGCATGAAGGGCGGGACTAGGAGCAATCAGCCCCAGCATTTT
TRBJ2-1 TRBV6-1 TRBD1 few CASIGGQGNNEQFF TGTGCCAGCATCGGAGGACAGGGAAATAATGAGCAGTTCTTC
TRBJ2-7 TRBV9 TRBD2 . CASSVSLAGAEQYF TGTGCCAGCAGCGTATCACTAGCGGGGGCCGAGCAGTACTTC
TRBJ1-1 TRBV11-2 . . CASSLNLAGQEAFF TGTGCCAGCAGCTTAAACCTGGCAGGGCAGGAAGCTTTCTTT